One sample yielded the 32 T cell receptor beta chains listed below, sequenced in a study of OX40 agonist ivuxolimab in advanced cancers. Generated by immunoSEQ multiplex PCR, the TCRdb table keeps only in-frame clones and is missing some. The sample contains tens of thousands of clones, under 95% of which appear only once. The source was CD4+ or CD8+ T cells sorted from blood, collected in a trial of the OX40 agonist ivuxolimab. These receptors came from an adult with an advanced solid tumor such as melanoma, head and neck, liver or kidney cancer.

The genes are TRBV9 and TRBJ2-7; TRBD2 matches at 13 bases. Germline V gene lookup returns CDR1 SGDLS and CDR2 YYNGEE. V lost 0 bases to trimming and J lost 6 bases; unmatched junction nucleotides: 9. The CDR3 contains 17 residues. The CDR3 loop reads CASSVGGTSGRVGEQYF. CDR3 sequence (DNA): TGTGCCAGCAGCGTAGGAGGAACTAGCGGGAGGGTAGGCGAGCAGTACTTC.

The chain is built from TRBV5-1 and TRBJ2-3; the match to TRBD1 covers 10 bases. The CDR3 has 14 residues. V lost 4 bases, J lost 6 bases, and 5 bases stayed unmatched. The germline V gene has CDR1 SGHRS and CDR2 YFSETQ. Here the CDR3 reads CASSPGQGGDTQYF. In DNA form, the CDR3 reads TGCGCCAGCAGCCCCGGACAGGGGGGGGATACGCAGTATTTT. The whole variable domain, filled in from reference TRBV5-1 and TRBJ2-3, reads KAGVTQTPRYLIKTRGQQVTLSCSPISGHRSVSWYQQTPGQGLQFLFEYFSETQRNKGNFPGRFSGRQFSNSRSEMNVSTLELGDSALYLCASSPGQGGDTQYFGPGTRLTVL.

The rearrangement uses TRBV7-2 and TRBJ2-1, with TRBD1 matching over 7 bases. After removal of 5 bases from V and 12 bases from J, the junction contained 1 base not matched to a gene. CDR1 and CDR2 from the germline V gene are SGHTA and FQGNSA. This CDR3 spans 10 amino acids. Written as DNA, the CDR3 is TGTGCCAGCAGCGGGACAGTGCAGTTCTTC. As protein: CASSGTVQFF.

V and J are TRBV28 and TRBJ2-2; D possibly corresponds to TRBD1 (6 bases). V was shortened by 7 bases and J by 5 bases, with 8 bases between the two germline ends. CDR1 and CDR2 (germline): MDHEN, SYDVKM. The CDR3 is 12 amino acids. The CDR3 bases are TGTGCCAGCACAGGGGTTACCGGGGAGCTGTTTTTT. This translates into CASTGVTGELFF.

J is TRBJ1-1 and V is TRBV7-9, with no clear D. Germline-derived CDR1 and CDR2 are SEHNR and FQNEAQ (reference sequence). The V end was cut by 0 bases, the J end by 1 base, with 9 bases between. This CDR3 is built from 15 residues. CDR3 nucleotide sequence: TGTGCCAGCAGCTTAGCGGACGGCTCGAACACTGAAGCTTTCTTT. Protein: CASSLADGSNTEAFF.

J is TRBJ2-3 and V is TRBV27, with D possibly matching TRBD2 (5 bases). CDR3 length: 15 residues. Germline V gene sequence: CDR1 MNHEY, CDR2 SMNVEV (reference sequence). Trimming cost V 3 bases and J 0 bases, with 10 bases left between them. The CDR3 bases are TGTGCCAGCAGTTTCGAGGGTTCTAGCACAGATACGCAGTATTTT. Protein: CASSFEGSSTDTQYF.

The chain employs TRBV29-1 and TRBJ2-5; D is unresolved. V was shortened by 7 bases and J by 5 bases, with 11 bases between the two germline ends. CDR3 length equals 11 residues. Germline V gene sequence: CDR1 SQVTM, CDR2 ANQGSEA. CDR3: CSAPDPETQYF. Written as DNA, the CDR3 is TGCAGCGCCCCGGACCCGGAGACCCAGTACTTC.

J is TRBJ2-2 and V is TRBV19, with no clear D. Trimming pared 5 bases from V and 5 bases from J, leaving 6 bases between. Per germline, CDR1 LNHDA and CDR2 SQIVND (reference sequence). The CDR3 has 12 residues. The CDR3 DNA reads as TGTGCCAGTAGTTCAGAAACCGGGGAGCTGTTTTTT. Amino acids: CASSSETGELFF.

In its sample, this clone was seen a few times. The CDR3 spells CASSLGSNQPQHF. The DNA of the CDR3 is TGCGCCAGCAGCTTGGGCAGCAATCAGCCCCAGCATTTT. J is TRBJ1-5 and V is TRBV5-1; D gene uncertain. V lost 0 bases, J lost 1 base, and 2 bases lay in between. CDR1 SGHRS and CDR2 YFSETQ come from the germline V gene. CDR3 size: 13 residues.

In DNA form, the CDR3 reads TGTGCCAGCAGCTTAGATTATACGCAGTATTTT. This gives the protein CASSLDYTQYF. The chain is built from TRBV7-8 and TRBJ2-3; D is ambiguous. The CDR3 is 11 residues long. Trimming took off 1 base at V and 7 bases at J, with 3 bases between the two ends. Germline V gene data show CDR1 as SGHVS and CDR2 as FQNEAQ.

The DNA of the CDR3 is TGCGCCAGCAGCCCGCGGACTAGCGGGACCACAGATACGCAGTATTTT. This sequence encodes CASSPRTSGTTDTQYF. This sequence joins TRBV5-1 and TRBJ2-3, with TRBD2 matching over 12 bases. The germline V gene has CDR1 SGHRS and CDR2 YFSETQ. The length of the CDR3 is 16 residues. Unmatched junction bases numbered 5, after V lost 4 bases and J lost 2 bases.

This clone was detected only a few times. The rearrangement links TRBV28 to TRBJ2-7; 9 bases fit TRBD2. Germline-derived CDR1 and CDR2 are MDHEN and SYDVKM. This CDR3 has 14 residues. J gave up 3 bases and V 5 bases, and 5 bases lay outside the gene matches. Here the CDR3 reads CASSETSGDYEQYF. In DNA form, the CDR3 reads TGTGCCAGCAGTGAGACTAGCGGTGACTACGAGCAGTACTTC.

The CDR3 reads CASSPIAGATDTQYF. The CDR3 region has the DNA TGTGCCAGCAGTCCCATAGCGGGAGCCACAGATACGCAGTATTTT. V is TRBV27 and J is TRBJ2-3; 9 nucleotides agree with TRBD2. The V segment lost 5 bases and the J segment 2 bases; nucleotides outside the gene matches: 5. The CDR3 length is 15 residues. Germline lookup yields CDR1 MNHEY and CDR2 SMNVEV (reference sequence).

This chain connects TRBV19 to TRBJ2-7, with 7 nucleotides matching TRBD2. The CDR3 is made up of 15 amino acids. Germline V CDR1 and CDR2: LNHDA, SQIVND (reference sequence). V gave up 10 bases and J gave up 0 bases; unmatched junction bases: 12. Here the CDR3 reads CATTPRASGSYEQYF. The CDR3 DNA follows: TGTGCCACCACCCCTCGGGCTAGCGGCTCCTACGAGCAGTACTTC. Full variable domain (outside the CDR3, taken from reference TRBV19 and TRBJ2-7): DGGITQSPKYLFRKEGQNVTLSCEQNLNHDAMYWYRQDPGQGLRLIYYSQIVNDFQKGDIAEGYSVSREKKESFPLTVTSAQKNPTAFYLCATTPRASGSYEQYFGPGTRLTVT.

The chain is built from TRBV29-1 and TRBJ2-3; D uncertain. Germline CDR1 is SQVTM and CDR2 is ANQGSEA. There are 12 residues in the CDR3. The V gene lost 0 bases and the J gene lost 6 bases, with 7 bases spanning the gap. The CDR3 reads CSVEEGVDTQYF. The CDR3, as DNA: TGCAGCGTTGAAGAAGGTGTGGATACGCAGTATTTT.

This chain connects TRBV28 to TRBJ1-6; D gene unclear. The CDR3 consists of 14 residues. Germline assignment: CDR1 MDHEN and CDR2 SYDVKM. Trimming removed 7 bases from V and 0 bases from J, with 7 bases in between. The CDR3 nucleotides read TGTGCCAGCAACTCGTACTCCTATAATTCACCCCTCCACTTT. Its protein is CASNSYSYNSPLHF.

The V call is TRBV6-5, the J call TRBJ1-2, with a weak D call TRBD1 (5 bases). The CDR3 is made up of 12 amino acids. Germline V gives CDR1 MNHEY, CDR2 SVGAGI. V was cut by 5 bases and J by 8 bases, with 12 bases left in between. CDR3 coding DNA: TGTGCCAGCAGTACTGGGACTCAAGGCTACACCTTC. Its translation: CASSTGTQGYTF.

CDR3 loop: CASTTSGLYNEQFF. Here the CDR3 DNA reads TGTGCCAGCACGACTAGCGGTTTGTACAATGAGCAGTTCTTC. V gene TRBV27 combines with J gene TRBJ2-1, with TRBD2 matching 9 bases. Germline V gene sequence: CDR1 MNHEY, CDR2 SMNVEV (reference sequence). The CDR3 runs 14 residues. Trimming at V came to 7 bases and at J to 4 bases, leaving 5 bases not matched to a gene.

This clone was detected a few times. CDR3 amino acids: CATSTSRELSLEQFF. As DNA, the CDR3 is TGTGCCACCAGCACTTCCCGGGAGTTATCCCTTGAGCAGTTCTTC. The chain employs TRBV15 and TRBJ2-1, with D perhaps TRBD2 (6 bases). The CDR3 is made up of 15 amino acids. V was trimmed by 4 bases and J by 9 bases, leaving 19 bases between them. Per the germline V gene, CDR1 is LNHNV and CDR2 is YYDKDF (reference sequence).

The CDR3 sequence: CASSALALVSSYNEQFF. In DNA, the CDR3 is TGTGCCAGCAGCGCACTAGCCCTGGTAAGCTCCTACAATGAGCAGTTCTTC. J is TRBJ2-1 and V is TRBV11-2; D is possibly TRBD2 (6 bases). Trimming removed 5 bases at V and 0 bases at J, with 17 bases between. CDR3 length: 17 residues. CDR1 and CDR2 (germline): SGHAT, FQNNGV.

This chain links TRBV7-9 with TRBJ2-3; D is perhaps TRBD2 (5 bases). Per germline, CDR1 SEHNR and CDR2 FQNEAQ (reference sequence). The CDR3 loop spans 14 amino acids. The V end lost 5 bases, the J end lost 2 bases, and 11 bases lay between the germline ends. The DNA of the CDR3 is TGTGCCAGCAGCGTAATGGGAGACACAGATACGCAGTATTTT. It encodes CASSVMGDTDTQYF. The full variable domain, completed using reference TRBV7-9 and TRBJ2-3, is DTGVSQNPRHKITKRGQNVTFRCDPISEHNRLYWYRQTLGQGPEFLTYFQNEAQLEKSRLLSDRFSAERPKGSFSTLEIQRTEQGDSAMYLCASSVMGDTDTQYFGPGTRLTVL.

J is TRBJ2-2 and V is TRBV7-2, with 7 bases fitting TRBD1. The CDR3 has 16 residues. V shed 5 bases, J shed 2 bases, and the junction held 8 bases outside the gene matches. Germline CDR1 reads SGHTA; CDR2 reads FQGNSA. The CDR3 region has the DNA TGTGCCAGCAGCACTCCGGGACAGAAAAACACCGGGGAGCTGTTTTTT. Translated: CASSTPGQKNTGELFF.

The chain couples TRBV6-6 to TRBJ2-2, with D unclear. Germline lookup yields CDR1 MNHNY and CDR2 SVGAGI (reference sequence). The CDR3 runs to 12 residues. Trimming removed 2 bases at V and 5 bases at J, with 3 bases between. The CDR3 spells CASSYGTGELFF. As DNA, the CDR3 is TGTGCCAGCAGTTACGGGACCGGGGAGCTGTTTTTT.

CDR3 DNA: TGCGCCAGCAGCCCAACCGGGACCCAGGACGAGCAGTACTTC. Encoded protein: CASSPTGTQDEQYF. The chain couples TRBV4-1 to TRBJ2-7, with D perhaps TRBD1 or TRBD2 (5 bases each). Germline assignment: CDR1 MGHRA and CDR2 YSYEKL. Trimming left V 4 bases short and J 5 bases short, with 15 bases between. There are 14 residues in the CDR3.

The rearrangement joins TRBV6-5 to TRBJ1-1; no clear D gene. The CDR3 is 12 residues long. Germline loops: CDR1 MNHEY, CDR2 SVGAGI. V lost 8 bases to trimming and J lost 7 bases, with 14 bases between them. For the CDR3, the DNA is TGTGCCAGCCTAAAGGTCGGGGTTGAAGCTTTCTTT. Its protein is CASLKVGVEAFF.

The chain has TRBV28 and TRBJ1-2; no reliable D call. This CDR3 region has 13 residues. The V gene lost 3 bases and the J gene lost 1 base, with 6 bases spanning the gap. Per germline, CDR1 MDHEN and CDR2 SYDVKM. DNA for the CDR3: TGTGCCAGCAGTTTTCCTGGTAACTATGGCTACACCTTC. It encodes CASSFPGNYGYTF.

This rearrangement joins TRBV7-9 to TRBJ2-4; 8 nucleotides agree with TRBD1. The CDR3 covers 13 residues. Germline-derived CDR1 and CDR2 are SEHNR and FQNEAQ (reference sequence). V gave up 11 bases and J gave up 7 bases; unmatched junction bases: 10. The CDR3 DNA is TGTGCCCTCACCCCACAGGGGGGCAACATTCAGTACTTC. It specifies CALTPQGGNIQYF.

The rearrangement links TRBV27 to TRBJ1-5; D might be TRBD1 (6 bases). V was pared by 4 bases and J by 2 bases, with 15 bases between. The germline CDR1 and CDR2 sequences are MNHEY and SMNVEV (reference sequence). The CDR3 loop spans 16 amino acids. The CDR3 sequence: CASSSWEGGGNQPQHF. The DNA for the CDR3 is TGTGCCAGCAGTTCCTGGGAGGGGGGGGGCAATCAGCCCCAGCATTTT.

V and J are TRBV19 and TRBJ2-7; D might be TRBD1 or TRBD2, each matching 5 bases. V lost 6 bases, J lost 0 bases, and 12 bases lay in between. CDR1 is LNHDA, CDR2 SQIVND, per germline (reference sequence). This CDR3 is built from 14 residues. As DNA, the CDR3 is TGTGCCAGTAGGACCGGGACCGGCTCCTACGAGCAGTACTTC. As protein: CASRTGTGSYEQYF. The full variable domain, its missing parts supplied by reference TRBV19 and TRBJ2-7, is DGGITQSPKYLFRKEGQNVTLSCEQNLNHDAMYWYRQDPGQGLRLIYYSQIVNDFQKGDIAEGYSVSREKKESFPLTVTSAQKNPTAFYLCASRTGTGSYEQYFGPGTRLTVT.

The rearrangement links TRBV27 to TRBJ1-4; D remains ambiguous. The CDR3 totals 13 residues. Germline V gene sequence: CDR1 MNHEY, CDR2 SMNVEV (reference sequence). The V end was cut by 7 bases, the J end by 7 bases, with 13 bases between. CDR3 DNA sequence: TGTGCCAGCAAGGGCACCCGCGGTGAAAAACTGTTTTTT. Its translation is CASKGTRGEKLFF.

V is TRBV27 and J is TRBJ1-6; D unclear. V lost 6 bases and J 9 bases, leaving 21 bases between the germline ends. Germline CDR1 MNHEY, CDR2 SMNVEV (reference sequence). The length of the CDR3 is 16 residues. CDR3 amino acids: CASRQGPGPLFSPLHF. The CDR3 nucleotides read TGTGCCAGCAGACAAGGACCGGGTCCCCTTTTTTCACCCCTCCACTTT.

The J gene is TRBJ1-1, the V gene TRBV27; 7 positions match TRBD1. Germline V gene lookup returns CDR1 MNHEY and CDR2 SMNVEV (reference sequence). The V gene end was trimmed by 6 bases and the J gene end by 0 bases; junction bases not matched to a gene: 4. This CDR3 region has 14 residues. The CDR3, as DNA: TGTGCCAGCAGGCTACAGGGGCTGAACACTGAAGCTTTCTTT. It codes for CASRLQGLNTEAFF.